These T cell receptor beta chains were read from a single sample in a study of blood T cell repertoires in COVID-19. Method: immunoSEQ multiplex PCR; TCRdb's copy keeps in-frame clones and lacks some. The table lists about 230,000 clones, 65% to 90% of them singletons. Source material: peripheral blood. The receptors here all came from a man aged 45-65 years with COVID-19, enrolled during active disease. Both conserved end residues are part of each CDR3. Each record gives: clone size, D gene, J gene, V gene, CDR3 DNA, CDR3 protein. D genes are given only for firm matches. A clone size is listed for some rows: how often the clone was seen (once, few, many), or a class if it is expanded.

clone size: .
D gene: TRBD1
J gene: TRBJ1-2
V gene: TRBV28
CDR3 DNA: TGTGCCAGTAACCCGGGACAGGGCTTTGGCTACACCTTC
CDR3 protein: CASNPGQGFGYTF

clone size: .
D gene: TRBD2
J gene: TRBJ2-3
V gene: TRBV7-3
CDR3 DNA: TGTGCCAGCAGCCCCACTGGGGCGGGGGGGAGCACAGATACGCAGTATTTT
CDR3 protein: CASSPTGAGGSTDTQYF

clone size: .
D gene: .
J gene: TRBJ1-2
V gene: TRBV25-1
CDR3 DNA: TGTGCCAGCAGTGAACCTAACAGGGTTCATGGCTACACCTTC
CDR3 protein: CASSEPNRVHGYTF

clone size: .
D gene: TRBD2
J gene: TRBJ2-5
V gene: TRBV7-9
CDR3 DNA: TGTGCCAGCAGTACCCCGGTTGGGGGGGGAAGAGAGACCCAGTACTTC
CDR3 protein: CASSTPVGGGRETQYF

clone size: .
D gene: TRBD2
J gene: TRBJ2-7
V gene: TRBV5-1
CDR3 DNA: TGCGCCAGCAGCTTGGTTAGCGGGAGGGCCGTCGAGCAGTACTTC
CDR3 protein: CASSLVSGRAVEQYF

clone size: few
D gene: TRBD1
J gene: TRBJ2-7
V gene: TRBV4-1
CDR3 DNA: TGCGCCAGCAGCCAATTCGCCGGGACAGGGATCCACGAGCAGTACTTC
CDR3 protein: CASSQFAGTGIHEQYF

clone size: .
D gene: TRBD1
J gene: TRBJ1-1
V gene: TRBV5-1
CDR3 DNA: TGCGCCAGCAGCTTGGTACGGACAGGTGAAAGAGCTTTCTTT
CDR3 protein: CASSLVRTGERAFF

clone size: .
D gene: TRBD1
J gene: TRBJ2-1
V gene: TRBV28
CDR3 DNA: TGTGCCAGCAGTTGGACAGGGGTGCATGAGCAGTTCTTC
CDR3 protein: CASSWTGVHEQFF

clone size: .
D gene: TRBD1
J gene: TRBJ2-7
V gene: TRBV5-1
CDR3 DNA: TGCGCCAGCAGCTTGGGTCTAGACAGGGTCTCCTACGAGCAGTACTTC
CDR3 protein: CASSLGLDRVSYEQYF

clone size: .
D gene: .
J gene: TRBJ1-1
V gene: TRBV6-5
CDR3 DNA: TGTGCCAGCCGACAGGCAGGGGAGGGGATTAGTGAAGCTTTCTTT
CDR3 protein: CASRQAGEGISEAFF

clone size: .
D gene: .
J gene: TRBJ2-3
V gene: TRBV19
CDR3 DNA: TGTGCCAGTACCGGAGGGGCTAGCACAGATACGCAGTATTTT
CDR3 protein: CASTGGASTDTQYF

clone size: once
D gene: .
J gene: TRBJ1-4
V gene: TRBV29-1
CDR3 DNA: TGCAGCGTCCCAGGGTCGGCTAATGAAAAACTGTTTTTT
CDR3 protein: CSVPGSANEKLFF

clone size: .
D gene: TRBD1
J gene: TRBJ2-1
V gene: TRBV12-5
CDR3 DNA: TGTGCTAGTGGTTTGGTACTAGGGGGCGCCTACAATGAGCAGTTCTTC
CDR3 protein: CASGLVLGGAYNEQFF

clone size: .
D gene: .
J gene: TRBJ1-6
V gene: TRBV7-9
CDR3 DNA: TGTGCCAGCAGCTTAGGGGGGGGATTGGATTCACCCCTCCACTTT
CDR3 protein: CASSLGGGLDSPLHF

clone size: .
D gene: TRBD2
J gene: TRBJ2-1
V gene: TRBV19
CDR3 DNA: TGTGCCAGTAGTATCATGACTAGCGGGAAGGCCGGGTACAATGAGCAGTTCTTC
CDR3 protein: CASSIMTSGKAGYNEQFF

clone size: .
D gene: .
J gene: TRBJ2-2
V gene: TRBV25-1
CDR3 DNA: TGTGCCAGCAGTAGCGACTACACCGGGGAGCTGTTTTTT
CDR3 protein: CASSSDYTGELFF

clone size: .
D gene: .
J gene: TRBJ1-6
V gene: TRBV25-1
CDR3 DNA: TGTGCCAGCAAGGGGGACGCCTATAATTCACCCCTCCACTTT
CDR3 protein: CASKGDAYNSPLHF

clone size: few
D gene: .
J gene: TRBJ1-2
V gene: TRBV12-5
CDR3 DNA: TGTGCTAGTGGCCGCGGGGGGCCCAACTATGGCTACACCTTC
CDR3 protein: CASGRGGPNYGYTF

clone size: .
D gene: TRBD1
J gene: TRBJ1-5
V gene: TRBV3-1/TRBV3-2
CDR3 DNA: TGTGCCAGCAGCCAAGGCAGGGGGCACAATCAGCCCCAGCATTTT
CDR3 protein: CASSQGRGHNQPQHF

clone size: .
D gene: TRBD1
J gene: TRBJ1-6
V gene: TRBV27
CDR3 DNA: TGTGCCAGCAGTTTAGGGGGGTGGACAGGGGATTCACCCCTCCACTTT
CDR3 protein: CASSLGGWTGDSPLHF

clone size: .
D gene: TRBD1
J gene: TRBJ1-4
V gene: TRBV7-3
CDR3 DNA: TGTGCCAGCAGCTTAAACCACCCCTTACGTCAGGGGGCGGTGAGGGCTAATGAAAAACTGTTTTTT
CDR3 protein: CASSLNHPLRQGAVRANEKLFF

clone size: .
D gene: .
J gene: TRBJ2-5
V gene: TRBV5-8
CDR3 DNA: TGTGCCAGCAGCTTGGGGCAGTCCCAAGAGACCCAGTACTTC
CDR3 protein: CASSLGQSQETQYF